This TCR beta chain was recorded in a study of T cell repertoires in cytomegalovirus infection. Study in general: Public TCR beta signatures marked donors with CMV infection and the matching HLA.

Whole-study results and caveats: Based on cumulative public TCR beta family frequency, carriers of CMV plus the relevant HLA were identified. Ex vivo responses were dominated by HLA-C-restricted CMV-specific TCR beta clonotypes.

As concerns this clonotype: Its antigen is still unknown.

TCRdb recomputed calls from the reads with MiXCR, one row per CDR3 protein. Of about 190,000 distinct CDR3 sequences in the sample, roughly 27% were seen once. CDR1 is LNHDA and CDR2 is SQIVND in the germline V gene (reference sequence). V was pared by 2 bases and J by 3 bases, with 13 bases between. The CDR3 sequence is 15 residues long. V gene TRBV19 combines with J gene TRBJ1-1; no clear D gene. The source material was PBMCs. The receptor comes from a human donor in good health (CMV status not recorded). Some clones in this sample may be carry-over from other donors' samples. The CDR3 sequence is CASSIQAVADTEAFF. CDR3 DNA: TGTGCCAGTAGTATACAGGCCGTTGCGGACACTGAAGCTTTCTTT.